This T cell receptor beta chain was captured in a study of beta chain features in type 1 diabetes. General study findings and limits: Shorter TCRB CDR3s, moderately but significantly so, were found in Type 1 diabetes patients in all four CD4+ subsets.

The authors reverse transcribed all of the isolated RNA, so sequencing captured expressed TCRB transcripts. Libraries were prepared by immunoSEQ multiplex PCR; TCRdb keeps only in-frame clonotypes and omits some of them. The table has about 230,000 clones, over 8.5% seen once. Note on this clone: No antigen is known for it.

Germline V gene lookup returns CDR1 MGHRA and CDR2 YSYEKL. The CDR3 runs to 13 residues. V gave up 2 bases and J gave up 0 bases, with 5 bases separating them. Purities in excess of 98% were seen in all sorted populations. V is TRBV4-1 and J is TRBJ2-7, with D hard to call. The source is a woman aged 18 to 35 in good health. Sequenced material: naive CD4+ T cells from blood. CDR3 bases: TGCGCCAGCAGCCAACAGAACTCCTACGAGCAGTACTTC. This codes for CASSQQNSYEQYF.